A single sample is the source of the 13 T cell receptor beta chains below, sequenced in a study of CD8 T cells in ankylosing spondylitis. TCRdb re-called the 5' RACE reads with MiXCR, one entry per CDR3 protein. The sample consists of about 450,000 distinct CDR3 sequences, approximately 26% of them appearing once. For these TCRs, the target antigens are not known. Findings of the study overall: Several highly homologous variants formed a TCR beta motif that appeared characteristic of ankylosing spondylitis blood.

The sequenced sample consisted of blood, either unsorted or a sorted T cell fraction (not recorded which). The source is a male donor with ankylosing spondylitis.

This clonotype was seen more than once but under ten times. V and J are TRBV14 and TRBJ2-1; TRBD2 might be the D (6 bases). Germline CDR1 is SGHDN and CDR2 is FVKESK. The CDR3 contains 13 residues. V was clipped by 0 bases and J by 12 bases, with 12 bases between them. This CDR3 is CASSQDSGGLQFF. The CDR3 DNA sequence: TGTGCCAGCAGCCAAGATTCTGGGGGACTGCAGTTCTTC.

This clonotype was counted a few times. The V call is TRBV6-1, the J call TRBJ2-3; TRBD1 is a possible D gene (5 bases). V dropped 5 bases and J dropped 0 bases, with 9 bases sitting between them. CDR1 and CDR2 (germline): MNHNS, SASEGT. This CDR3 is built from 14 residues. The CDR3 DNA follows: TGTGCCAGCAGTCCAGGGATTAGCACAGATACGCAGTATTTT. Translated, it gives CASSPGISTDTQYF.

V gene TRBV19 combines with J gene TRBJ1-5, with 12 bases lining up with TRBD1. The V segment lost 1 base and the J segment 7 bases; nucleotides outside the gene matches: 8. Germline CDR1 reads LNHDA; CDR2 reads SQIVND (reference sequence). This CDR3 region has 17 residues. The CDR3 DNA sequence: TGTGCCAGTAGTATAGTCTCCGGGACAGGGGGCGTCCAGCCCCAGCATTTT. Translation: CASSIVSGTGGVQPQHF.

This clonotype has more than one count but fewer than ten. V gene TRBV4-1 combines with J gene TRBJ1-1; D unresolved. The V gene's germline CDR1 is MGHRA and CDR2 YSYEKL. V lost 0 bases and J lost 3, with 5 bases in between. There are 13 residues in the CDR3. The CDR3 spells CASSQDKDTEAFF. The CDR3, as DNA: TGCGCCAGCAGCCAAGACAAGGACACTGAAGCTTTCTTT.

V usage is TRBV18 and J usage is TRBJ2-3, with no clear D. Per germline, CDR1 KGHSH and CDR2 LQKENI. CDR3 length: 14 amino acids. Between the trimmed V and J ends, which lost 4 bases and 2 bases, there was a span of 10 bases. The CDR3 loop is CASSLSVPTDTQYF. The CDR3 coding sequence is TGTGCCAGCTCACTTTCAGTACCCACAGATACGCAGTATTTT.

This clonotype has just a few counts. V and J are TRBV4-2 and TRBJ2-7, with 12 bases lining up with TRBD2. The CDR3 is 17 amino acids. The germline CDR1 and CDR2 sequences are LGHNA and YNFKEQ. V was pared by 0 bases and J by 6 bases, with 9 bases of the junction left unmatched. The DNA of the CDR3 is TGTGCCAGCAGCCAAGATGCGGGACTAGCGGGCGACGCCGAGCAGTACTTC. Its translation: CASSQDAGLAGDAEQYF.

A few counts support this clonotype. The chain has TRBV7-9 and TRBJ1-3, with D uncertain. V was pared by 3 bases and J by 0 bases, with 6 bases between. The CDR3 has 14 residues. Germline values: CDR1 SEHNR, CDR2 FQNEAQ (reference sequence). CDR3 DNA: TGTGCCAGCAGCTTTGGGAGCTCTGGAAACACCATATATTTT. This translates into CASSFGSSGNTIYF.

J is TRBJ2-1 and V is TRBV14, with 8 nucleotides matching TRBD2. The CDR3 is made up of 16 amino acids. The junction had 2 bases not matched to a gene; V was cut back by 0 bases and J by 1 base. CDR1 SGHDN and CDR2 FVKESK come from the germline V gene. As DNA, the CDR3 is TGTGCCAGCAGCCAAGAAGCGGGAGCGTCCTACAATGAGCAGTTCTTC. This translates into CASSQEAGASYNEQFF. Complete variable domain (other parts from reference TRBV14 and TRBJ2-1): EAGVTQFPSHSVIEKGQTVTLRCDPISGHDNLYWYRRVMGKEIKFLLHFVKESKQDESGMPNNRFLAERTGGTYSTLKVQPAELEDSGVYFCASSQEAGASYNEQFFGPGTRLTVL.

The genes are TRBV18 and TRBJ2-5; D is possibly TRBD2 (6 bases). The V gene lost 3 bases and the J gene lost 0 bases, with 11 bases spanning the gap. This CDR3 comprises 15 residues. Germline V gene data show CDR1 as KGHSH and CDR2 as LQKENI. The DNA of the CDR3 is TGTGCCAGCTCACCTTTTTCGGGAGACCAAGAGACCCAGTACTTC. Its translation: CASSPFSGDQETQYF.

This clonotype was counted only a few times. The CDR3 coding sequence is TGTGCCAGCAGTTTAAGGGAAGCCAACAGGGCCTACTTGGGGTCCTACAATGAGCAGTTCTTC. Translation gives CASSLREANRAYLGSYNEQFF. V usage is TRBV12-3 or TRBV12-4 and J usage is TRBJ2-1; tentative D call: TRBD1 (6 bases). The CDR3 spans 21 residues. The V end lost 2 bases, the J end lost 1 base, and 27 bases lay between the germline ends.

V and J are TRBV20-1 and TRBJ2-3, with D perhaps TRBD2 (5 bases). This CDR3 comprises 15 residues. V lost 4 bases, J lost 0 bases, and 14 bases lay in between. The germline V gene encodes CDR1 DFQATT and CDR2 SNEGSKA (reference sequence). The CDR3, as DNA: TGCAGTGCTAACCCGCTAGCCCTAAGCACAGATACGCAGTATTTT. Translation gives CSANPLALSTDTQYF.

This clonotype was seen a handful of times. This chain connects TRBV12-3 or TRBV12-4 to TRBJ1-1; 8 bases map to TRBD1. This CDR3 spans 14 amino acids. With V trimmed by 7 bases and J by 5 bases, 9 bases remained unmatched. Here the CDR3 DNA reads TGTGCCAGCAACTTACAGGGGGGGTGGACTGAAGCTTTCTTT. Amino acid sequence: CASNLQGGWTEAFF.

V is TRBV29-1 and J is TRBJ1-5; tentatively, D is TRBD1 (5 bases). The V end lost 5 bases, the J end lost 3 bases, and 14 bases lay between the germline ends. CDR1 SQVTM and CDR2 ANQGSEA come from the germline V gene. The CDR3 totals 14 residues. The CDR3 DNA is TGCAGCGTTTCCGACGGGGGGTCCAATCAGCCCCAGCATTTT. This gives the protein CSVSDGGSNQPQHF.